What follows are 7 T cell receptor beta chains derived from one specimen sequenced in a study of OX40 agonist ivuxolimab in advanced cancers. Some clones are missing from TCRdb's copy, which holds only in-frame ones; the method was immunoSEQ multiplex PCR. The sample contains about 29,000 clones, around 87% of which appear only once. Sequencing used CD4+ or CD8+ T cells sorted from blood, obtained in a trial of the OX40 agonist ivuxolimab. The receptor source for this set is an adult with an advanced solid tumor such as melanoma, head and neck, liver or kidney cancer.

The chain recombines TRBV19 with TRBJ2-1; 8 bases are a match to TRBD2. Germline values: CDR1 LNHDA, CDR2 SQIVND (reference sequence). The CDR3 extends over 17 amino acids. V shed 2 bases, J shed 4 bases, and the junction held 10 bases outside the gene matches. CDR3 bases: TGTGCCAGTAGTATAAATAAGGGACTAGAAGTATACAATGAGCAGTTCTTC. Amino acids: CASSINKGLEVYNEQFF.

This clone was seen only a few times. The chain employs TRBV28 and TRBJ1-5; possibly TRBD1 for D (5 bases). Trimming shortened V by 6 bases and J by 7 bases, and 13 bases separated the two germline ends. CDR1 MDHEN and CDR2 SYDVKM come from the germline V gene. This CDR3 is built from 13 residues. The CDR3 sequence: CASSHFRDQPQHF. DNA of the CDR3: TGTGCCAGCAGCCACTTCAGGGACCAGCCCCAGCATTTT.

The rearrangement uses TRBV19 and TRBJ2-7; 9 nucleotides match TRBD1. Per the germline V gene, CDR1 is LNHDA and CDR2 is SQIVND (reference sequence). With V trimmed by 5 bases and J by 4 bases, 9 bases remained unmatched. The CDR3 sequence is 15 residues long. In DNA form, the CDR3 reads TGTGCCAGTAGTGCGACACAGGGGGCAGCGTACGAGCAGTACTTC. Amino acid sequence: CASSATQGAAYEQYF.

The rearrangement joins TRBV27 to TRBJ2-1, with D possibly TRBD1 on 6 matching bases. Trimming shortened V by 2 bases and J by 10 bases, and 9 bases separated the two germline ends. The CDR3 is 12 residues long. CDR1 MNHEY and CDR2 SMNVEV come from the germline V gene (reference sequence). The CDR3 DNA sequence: TGTGCCAGCAGTTTACTGAGGGGGGAGCAGTTCTTC. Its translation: CASSLLRGEQFF.

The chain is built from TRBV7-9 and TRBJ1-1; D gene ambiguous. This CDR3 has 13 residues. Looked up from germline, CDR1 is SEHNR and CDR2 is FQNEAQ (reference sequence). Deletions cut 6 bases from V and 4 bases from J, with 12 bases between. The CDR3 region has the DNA TGTGCCAGCAGTCAAACAGAAGCCACTGAAGCTTTCTTT. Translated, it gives CASSQTEATEAFF.

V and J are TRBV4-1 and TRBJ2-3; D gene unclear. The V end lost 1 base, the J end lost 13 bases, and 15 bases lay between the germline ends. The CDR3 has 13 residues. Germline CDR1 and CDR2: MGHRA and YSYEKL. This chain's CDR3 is CASSQGVWAFEYF. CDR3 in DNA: TGCGCCAGCAGCCAAGGGGTTTGGGCCTTTGAGTATTTT.

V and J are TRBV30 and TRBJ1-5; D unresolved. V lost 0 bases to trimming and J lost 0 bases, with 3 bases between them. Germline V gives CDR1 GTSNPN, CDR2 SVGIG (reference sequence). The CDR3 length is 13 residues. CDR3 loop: CAWSVSSNQPQHF. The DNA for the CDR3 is TGTGCCTGGAGTGTAAGTAGCAATCAGCCCCAGCATTTT.